A selection of T cell receptor beta chains follows, all from one sample in a study of Graves' ophthalmopathy and Graves' hyperthyroidism. TCRdb ran MiXCR on the multiplex PCR reads and lists one entry per CDR3 protein. The table lists approximately 700,000 distinct CDR3 sequences, roughly two fifths of them singletons. Sample: peripheral blood. The receptors shown here come from an adult man with Graves' ophthalmopathy. CDR3s include the opening cysteine and the closing phenylalanine or tryptophan. D genes are given only for firm matches. Where a row states a size, it is once, few, many or the class of an expanded clone; other rows omit it.

D gene: .; J gene: TRBJ1-2; clone size: .; V gene: TRBV6-1; CDR3 protein: CASSPLIEGHSGYTF; CDR3 DNA: TGTGCCAGCAGCCCTTTAATTGAGGGCCATAGTGGCTACACCTTC
D gene: .; J gene: TRBJ2-5; clone size: few; V gene: TRBV6-5; CDR3 protein: CASTPPGPRLGTQYF; CDR3 DNA: TGTGCCAGCACACCACCCGGGCCAAGACTGGGGACCCAGTACTTC
D gene: TRBD1; J gene: TRBJ1-1; clone size: .; V gene: TRBV10-3; CDR3 protein: CAIQTGTGDGEAFF; CDR3 DNA: TGTGCCATCCAAACCGGGACAGGGGACGGTGAAGCTTTCTTT
D gene: TRBD2; J gene: TRBJ2-5; clone size: .; V gene: TRBV13; CDR3 protein: CASSSRLASLKETQYF; CDR3 DNA: TGTGCCAGCAGCTCGAGACTAGCGTCTCTCAAAGAGACCCAGTACTTC
D gene: .; J gene: TRBJ2-1; clone size: .; V gene: TRBV10-3; CDR3 protein: CAISDSVGDNEQFF; CDR3 DNA: TGTGCCATCAGTGACTCGGTTGGGGACAATGAGCAGTTCTTC
D gene: TRBD2; J gene: TRBJ2-7; clone size: .; V gene: TRBV24-1; CDR3 protein: CATSSPLGGRGYEQYF; CDR3 DNA: TGTGCCACCAGTAGTCCTTTGGGCGGGAGAGGATACGAGCAGTACTTC
D gene: TRBD1; J gene: TRBJ2-5; clone size: .; V gene: TRBV7-8; CDR3 protein: CAWSQGTGIWQETQYF; CDR3 DNA: TGTGCCTGGAGTCAAGGGACAGGGATTTGGCAAGAGACCCAGTACTTC
D gene: .; J gene: TRBJ2-2; clone size: few; V gene: TRBV12-3/TRBV12-4; CDR3 protein: CASSRNTGMGTGELFF; CDR3 DNA: TGTGCCAGCAGTCGTAACACAGGGATGGGGACCGGGGAGCTGTTTTTT
D gene: .; J gene: TRBJ1-5; clone size: many; V gene: TRBV20-1; CDR3 protein: CSAHNRDQPQHF; CDR3 DNA: TGCAGTGCCCACAATAGGGATCAGCCCCAGCATTTT
D gene: .; J gene: TRBJ1-1; clone size: many; V gene: TRBV19; CDR3 protein: CASTSSSRTTEAFF; CDR3 DNA: TGTGCCAGCACATCGAGCAGCAGAACGACTGAAGCTTTCTTT
D gene: TRBD2; J gene: TRBJ2-2; clone size: .; V gene: TRBV7-9; CDR3 protein: CATSGVYAGELFF; CDR3 DNA: TGTGCAACTAGCGGGGTTTACGCCGGGGAGCTGTTTTTT
D gene: TRBD2; J gene: TRBJ2-2; clone size: .; V gene: TRBV25-1; CDR3 protein: CASSLLPTSGRPNTGELFF; CDR3 DNA: TGTGCCAGCAGCTTACTGCCAACTAGCGGTCGACCGAACACCGGGGAGCTGTTTTTT
D gene: .; J gene: TRBJ2-2; clone size: few; V gene: TRBV7-9; CDR3 protein: CASSLAGQTGELFF; CDR3 DNA: TGTGCCAGCAGCTTAGCCGGGCAGACCGGGGAGCTGTTTTTT
D gene: TRBD1; J gene: TRBJ1-1; clone size: many; V gene: TRBV14; CDR3 protein: CASSKDRGTEAFF; CDR3 DNA: TGTGCCAGCAGCAAAGACAGGGGGACTGAAGCTTTCTTT
D gene: .; J gene: TRBJ2-7; clone size: .; V gene: TRBV20-1; CDR3 protein: CSARGLLVGSVYEQYF; CDR3 DNA: TGCAGTGCTAGAGGTTTATTGGTAGGGTCGGTCTACGAGCAGTACTTC
D gene: .; J gene: TRBJ1-6; clone size: .; V gene: TRBV24-1; CDR3 protein: CATSPQGEDSPLHF; CDR3 DNA: TGTGCCACCAGTCCCCAGGGAGAAGATTCACCCCTCCACTTT
D gene: .; J gene: TRBJ2-5; clone size: few; V gene: TRBV7-2; CDR3 protein: CASRKNLGETQYF; CDR3 DNA: TGTGCCAGCAGAAAAAACCTAGGGGAGACCCAGTACTTC
D gene: .; J gene: TRBJ2-2; clone size: .; V gene: TRBV7-2; CDR3 protein: CASSLRQGTGELFF; CDR3 DNA: TGTGCCAGCAGCTTAAGGCAGGGGACCGGGGAGCTGTTTTTT
D gene: .; J gene: TRBJ2-6; clone size: many; V gene: TRBV10-3; CDR3 protein: CAISPGTGGANVLTF; CDR3 DNA: TGTGCCATCAGCCCAGGGACGGGTGGGGCCAACGTCCTGACTTTC
D gene: .; J gene: TRBJ2-5; clone size: .; V gene: TRBV2; CDR3 protein: CASSELVGRKQETQYF; CDR3 DNA: TGTGCCAGCAGTGAATTGGTAGGGAGGAAGCAAGAGACCCAGTACTTC